These 25 T cell receptor beta chains share one sample of origin, sequenced in a study of blood T cell repertoires in COVID-19 (dated by TCRdb to the early 2020s). Libraries were built with the immunoSEQ multiplex PCR assay. TCRdb took this table from immuneACCESS and kept in-frame rearrangements with V and J called. Such tables lack part of the clones; where checked against another copy, unresolved V genes explain under half of the gap, and the rest is unexplained. This sample comprises some 70,000 clones, 86% of them detected only once. Almost 1.5% of the sample rests with the top ten. The specimen sequenced was peripheral blood. The receptors originated from a woman aged 55-75 years with acute or convalescent COVID-19.

The chain links TRBV19 to TRBJ1-2, with a weak D call TRBD1 (6 bases). Trimming shortened V by 4 bases and J by 0 bases, and 6 bases separated the two germline ends. Germline CDR1 and CDR2: LNHDA and SQIVND (reference sequence). This CDR3 is built from 13 residues. The CDR3 sequence is CASSNRANYGYTF. The DNA for the CDR3 is TGTGCCAGTAGTAACAGGGCTAACTATGGCTACACCTTC.

The V call is TRBV27, the J call TRBJ1-1; 10 bases fit TRBD1. V was pared by 5 bases and J by 2 bases, with 11 bases of the junction left unmatched. Germline V gene sequence: CDR1 MNHEY, CDR2 SMNVEV (reference sequence). CDR3 length equals 17 residues. The CDR3 region is CASSRRTGGFRNTEAFF. The CDR3 coding sequence is TGTGCCAGCAGTCGTCGGACAGGGGGGTTCAGAAACACTGAAGCTTTCTTT.

This clone was observed a handful of times. V and J are TRBV5-1 and TRBJ1-3, with D possibly being TRBD1 (6 bases). The V gene's germline CDR1 is SGHRS and CDR2 YFSETQ. The CDR3 is made up of 15 amino acids. The germline V and J ends were trimmed by 4 bases and 11 bases, with 22 bases remaining between them. The CDR3 nucleotides are TGCGCCAGCAGCCTAGTGGGTGGGGGCGTATGGGCCATATATTTT. This translates into CASSLVGGGVWAIYF.

The chain joins TRBV6-5 to TRBJ2-7, with 7 positions matching TRBD1. J lost 5 bases, V lost 6 bases, and 10 bases had no gene match. This CDR3 has 14 residues. From germline, CDR1 is MNHEY and CDR2 SVGAGI. CDR3 protein: CASRSHRGHDEQYF. The CDR3 nucleotides read TGTGCCAGCAGGTCCCACAGGGGACACGACGAGCAGTACTTC.

This clone was counted between two and nine times. The chain couples TRBV7-8 to TRBJ1-5, with a tentative D call TRBD1 (6 bases). CDR1 is SGHVS, CDR2 FQNEAQ, per germline. V lost 6 bases to trimming and J lost 6 bases, with 12 bases between them. The CDR3 sequence is 13 residues long. For the CDR3, the DNA is TGTGCCAGCAGTACAGGGTCAAGTCAGCCCCAGCATTTT. Residues: CASSTGSSQPQHF.

The J gene is TRBJ1-1, the V gene TRBV4-2; D may be TRBD1 (6 bases). CDR3 length: 16 amino acids. The germline gives CDR1 LGHNA, CDR2 YNFKEQ. Between the trimmed V and J ends, which lost 3 bases and 7 bases, there was a span of 21 bases. Here the CDR3 reads CASSHDPTGPTGEAFF. CDR3 bases: TGTGCCAGCAGCCACGATCCAACAGGGCCCACAGGTGAAGCTTTCTTT.

The chain employs TRBV6-5 and TRBJ1-2; D is unclear. V was trimmed by 10 bases and J by 5 bases, leaving 17 bases between them. CDR3 length: 13 residues. Germline V gene data show CDR1 as MNHEY and CDR2 as SVGAGI. In DNA form, the CDR3 reads TGTGCCACCCAAGTAACAGCCACGTATGGCTACACCTTC. As protein: CATQVTATYGYTF.

The CDR3 region has the DNA TGTGCCAGCAGCCAAGGTGACAGGGGGCACACTGAAGCTTTCTTT. It is translated as CASSQGDRGHTEAFF. The chain joins TRBV14 to TRBJ1-1; 10 bases line up with TRBD1. V trimming: 1 base; J trimming: 3 bases; junction bases outside the gene matches: 2. CDR1 and CDR2 (germline): SGHDN, FVKESK. CDR3 length: 15 amino acids.

This chain links TRBV5-4 with TRBJ2-4; weak D call: TRBD2 (5 bases). CDR1 SGHNT and CDR2 YYREEE come from the germline V gene (reference sequence). CDR3 length: 16 residues. The germline V and J ends were trimmed by 2 bases and 0 bases, with 12 bases remaining between them. The CDR3 DNA sequence: TGTGCCAGCAGCTTCCCCGGGGATTTAGCCAAAAACATTCAGTACTTC. Translation gives CASSFPGDLAKNIQYF.

CDR3 DNA: TGTGCCTGGGGGCAGGGATGGACTGAAGCTTTCTTT. Translating gives CAWGQGWTEAFF. This rearrangement joins TRBV30 to TRBJ1-1, with D perhaps TRBD1 (5 bases). This CDR3 has 12 amino acids. Germline assignment: CDR1 GTSNPN and CDR2 SVGIG (reference sequence). V was pared by 5 bases and J by 5 bases, with 12 bases between.

This sequence joins TRBV29-1 and TRBJ2-4, with D unclear. V was cut by 5 bases and J by 0 bases, with 11 bases left in between. Germline loops: CDR1 SQVTM, CDR2 ANQGSEA. The CDR3 is 14 residues long. The CDR3 is CSVTRSLAKNIQYF. In DNA form, the CDR3 reads TGCAGCGTTACGCGGAGTCTAGCCAAAAACATTCAGTACTTC.

Only one count was recorded for this clone. This chain connects TRBV7-2 to TRBJ1-3; 10 bases are shared with TRBD1. CDR1 SGHTA and CDR2 FQGNSA come from the germline V gene. J was trimmed by 2 bases and V by 8 bases; bases with no gene match: 0. The CDR3 loop spans 13 amino acids. Here the CDR3 DNA reads TGTGCCAGCGGACAGGGGGCTGGAAACACCATATATTTT. Its translation: CASGQGAGNTIYF.

This chain connects TRBV3-1 (or the pseudogene TRBV3-2) to TRBJ2-5; D gene ambiguous. V lost 4 bases and J lost 1, with 10 bases in between. Germline V lookup: CDR1 LGHDT, CDR2 YNNKEL (reference sequence). The CDR3 runs to 14 residues. The CDR3 sequence is CASSRFGGQETQYF. CDR3 sequence (DNA): TGTGCCAGCAGCCGCTTCGGCGGCCAAGAGACCCAGTACTTC.

V is TRBV7-9 and J is TRBJ1-6, with a weak D call TRBD1 (5 bases). This CDR3 spans 17 amino acids. Germline V gene lookup returns CDR1 SEHNR and CDR2 FQNEAQ (reference sequence). V was shortened by 1 base and J by 6 bases, with 16 bases between the two germline ends. The CDR3 bases are TGTGCCAGCAGCTTAGATTTGGGGGGAGTGGGTAATTCACCCCTCCACTTT. Translating gives CASSLDLGGVGNSPLHF. The entire variable domain, with the rest obtained from reference TRBV7-9 and TRBJ1-6, is as follows: DTGVSQNPRHKITKRGQNVTFRCDPISEHNRLYWYRQTLGQGPEFLTYFQNEAQLEKSRLLSDRFSAERPKGSFSTLEIQRTEQGDSAMYLCASSLDLGGVGNSPLHFGNGTRLTVT.

The gene calls are TRBV6-5 and TRBJ1-2; TRBD1 agrees at 7 bases. Losses at the gene ends were 0 bases for V and 8 bases for J; bases not matched to a gene: 9. The CDR3 sequence is 15 residues long. CDR1 and CDR2 from the germline V gene are MNHEY and SVGAGI. The chain's CDR3 is CASSYSDRPLWGYTF. As DNA, the CDR3 is TGTGCCAGCAGTTACTCGGACAGGCCCTTATGGGGCTACACCTTC.

The chain is built from TRBV2 and TRBJ1-1, with 12 bases fitting TRBD1. The CDR3 spans 16 residues. Germline V gene sequence: CDR1 SNHLY, CDR2 FYNNEI. Trimming removed 10 bases from V and 5 bases from J; junction bases left unmatched: 14. CDR3 sequence: CAITRPGTGGRTEAFF. The DNA of the CDR3 is TGTGCCATCACACGTCCCGGGACAGGGGGCCGAACTGAAGCTTTCTTT.

The chain joins TRBV12-3 or TRBV12-4 to TRBJ1-2; the D is unclear. This CDR3 has 11 amino acids. V gave up 5 bases and J gave up 7 bases, with 8 bases separating them. The CDR3 DNA reads TGTGCCAGCAGTGTACCAGGTGGCTACACCTTC. Translation: CASSVPGGYTF.

This sequence joins TRBV28 and TRBJ2-1; 7 bases map to TRBD2. The CDR3 is made up of 15 amino acids. Germline V gene data show CDR1 as MDHEN and CDR2 as SYDVKM. After removal of 10 bases from V and 0 bases from J, the junction contained 9 bases not matched to a gene. The CDR3 loop is CAMGGDLGSYNEQFF. CDR3 DNA sequence: TGTGCCATGGGGGGGGATCTCGGCTCCTACAATGAGCAGTTCTTC.

This chain uses TRBV11-2 with TRBJ1-4, with D possibly being TRBD1 (5 bases). CDR1 and CDR2 from the germline V gene are SGHAT and FQNNGV. V was trimmed by 4 bases and J by 0 bases, leaving 15 bases between them. The length of the CDR3 is 17 residues. The CDR3 is CASSSWGGPATNEKLFF. CDR3 sequence (DNA): TGTGCCAGCAGCTCCTGGGGCGGCCCGGCAACTAATGAAAAACTGTTTTTT. The variable domain in full, completed from reference TRBV11-2 and TRBJ1-4, reads EAGVAQSPRYKIIEKRQSVAFWCNPISGHATLYWYQQILGQGPKLLIQFQNNGVVDDSQLPKDRFSAERLKGVDSTLKIQPAKLEDSAVYLCASSSWGGPATNEKLFFGSGTQLSVL.

J is TRBJ1-2 and V is TRBV28; tentative D call: TRBD1 (6 bases). Trimming took 2 bases from V and 8 from J, leaving 9 bases between them. The V gene's germline CDR1 is MDHEN and CDR2 SYDVKM. The CDR3 sequence is 12 residues long. CDR3 residues: CASSLIQGGYTF. DNA for the CDR3: TGTGCCAGCAGTTTAATCCAGGGGGGCTACACCTTC.

The chain links TRBV5-1 to TRBJ1-2, with a possible D match to TRBD1 (5 bases). The CDR3 consists of 16 residues. Germline loops: CDR1 SGHRS, CDR2 YFSETQ. V lost 6 bases and J lost 6, with 24 bases in between. The CDR3 region is CASTSVSGAYPNGYTF. CDR3 coding DNA: TGCGCCAGCACATCGGTATCTGGGGCATACCCTAATGGCTACACCTTC.

This chain links TRBV9 with TRBJ2-4; TRBD1 aligns across 7 bases. V was pared by 3 bases and J by 0 bases, with 6 bases of the junction left unmatched. Germline assignment: CDR1 SGDLS and CDR2 YYNGEE. This CDR3 region has 16 residues. The CDR3 loop reads CASSAGTELAKNIQYF. CDR3 DNA sequence: TGTGCCAGCAGCGCGGGGACAGAACTAGCCAAAAACATTCAGTACTTC.

This chain connects TRBV7-9 to TRBJ1-1; D is uncertain. The CDR3 sequence is 14 residues long. Trimming took 8 bases from V and 1 from J, leaving 14 bases between them. The germline V gene encodes CDR1 SEHNR and CDR2 FQNEAQ (reference sequence). CDR3 coding DNA: TGTGCCAGCGAGGCGGAGGTGGGGAACACTGAAGCTTTCTTT. This codes for CASEAEVGNTEAFF.

This clone came up a few times. This chain uses TRBV27 with TRBJ2-3; a possible D gene is TRBD2 (5 bases). CDR1 and CDR2 from the germline V gene are MNHEY and SMNVEV (reference sequence). The ends were cut back, 2 bases at V and 8 bases at J, with 8 bases in the middle. The CDR3 spans 12 residues. CDR3 coding DNA: TGTGCCAGCAGTTTAGGGAGCGGTACGCAGTATTTT. Amino acids: CASSLGSGTQYF.

V and J are TRBV18 and TRBJ2-5; 7 bases align to TRBD1. Germline CDR1 is KGHSH and CDR2 is LQKENI. V lost 4 bases to trimming and J lost 2 bases; unmatched junction nucleotides: 4. The CDR3 covers 14 residues. The CDR3 DNA reads TGTGCCAGCTCACGACGACAGGGACAAGAGACCCAGTACTTC. This translates into CASSRRQGQETQYF.